Below are 6 T cell receptor beta chains sequenced from a single sample in a study of blood T cells in healthy people across ages. Primers used in a second PCR of roughly 6 to 11 cycles were a sample-barcoded 5' primer and a J-beta primer mix. TCRdb reprocessed the 5' RACE reads via MiXCR and lists one record per CDR3 protein. The profile shows 800,000 to 950,000 distinct CDR3 sequences, about 44% of them singletons. Sequencing input: blood. The receptors come from a man aged 25 to 45 in good health.

The chain couples TRBV4-3 to TRBJ1-4; D is undetermined. Germline CDR1 LGHNA, CDR2 YSLEER. CDR3 size: 14 residues. Between the trimmed V and J ends, which lost 0 bases and 7 bases, there was a span of 9 bases. CDR3 DNA sequence: TGCGCCAGCAGCCAAGATTCGGGTGGTGAAAAACTGTTTTTT. Residues: CASSQDSGGEKLFF.

Concerning this clonotype itself: At one of its ends the junction is not consistent with the germline gene, which may arise from a read error. This rearrangement joins TRBV28 to TRBJ1-4; the D is unclear. This CDR3 has 16 amino acids. Germline assignment: CDR1 MDHEN and CDR2 SYDVKM. CDR3 amino acids: CAGSSAGIATNEKLFF. CDR3 nucleotide sequence: TGTGCCGGCAGTTCCGCGGGAATAGCAACTAATGAAAAACTGTTTTTT. Full variable domain (outside the CDR3, taken from reference TRBV28 and TRBJ1-4): DVKVTQSSRYLVKRTGEKVFLECVQDMDHENMFWYRQDPGLGLRLIYFSYDVKMKEKGDIPEGYSVSREKKERFSLILESASTNQTSMYLCAGSSAGIATNEKLFFGSGTQLSVL.

The chain recombines TRBV3-1 with TRBJ2-7, with D unresolved. Germline V gene data show CDR1 as LGHDT and CDR2 as YNNKEL (reference sequence). The CDR3 consists of 16 residues. Deletions cut 0 bases from V and 2 bases from J, with 14 bases between. CDR3 in amino acids: CASSQEVRVGAYEQYF. CDR3 DNA: TGTGCCAGCAGCCAAGAGGTCCGGGTAGGCGCCTACGAGCAGTACTTC.

This clonotype was detected only a few times. A much more abundant neighbour one base away suggests this may be a read error. The genes are TRBV20-1 and TRBJ1-2; D unclear. The CDR3 has 12 residues. V shed 3 bases and J shed 4 bases, with 9 bases lying between them. The V gene's germline CDR1 is DFQATT and CDR2 SNEGSKA (reference sequence). The CDR3 coding sequence is TGCAGTGCTAGTCCCGGGGTCTATGGCTACACCTTC. Residues: CSASPGVYGYTF.

This clonotype was found a few times. The J gene is TRBJ1-2, the V gene TRBV12-3 or TRBV12-4; D is possibly TRBD1 (5 bases). The V end lost 3 bases, the J end lost 4 bases, and 15 bases lay between the germline ends. CDR3 length equals 15 residues. The chain's CDR3 is CASSFLGDGIYGYTF. The CDR3 DNA sequence: TGTGCCAGCAGTTTCCTGGGGGACGGTATCTATGGCTACACCTTC.

V gene TRBV3-1 combines with J gene TRBJ2-1; 7 bases are shared with TRBD2. With the DNA end fitting TRBJ2-7 better, the J assignment may be wrong. CDR1 and CDR2 (germline): LGHDT, YNNKEL (reference sequence). The CDR3 loop spans 17 amino acids. CDR3 protein: CASSVRRRESSYNEQYF. CDR3 coding DNA: TGTGCCAGCAGCGTCCGTCGGCGGGAGAGCTCCTACAATGAGCAGTACTTC.